A selection of T cell receptor beta chains follows, all from one sample in a study of T cell repertoires in cytomegalovirus infection. These receptors have no identified antigens. TCRdb passed the reads through MiXCR, listing each CDR3 protein once. Of about 150,000 distinct CDR3 sequences listed, about 31% are singletons. The starting material was CD8+ T cells from cultured PBMCs, obtained from culture after CMV antigen stimulation. The receptors stem from a human donor in good health (CMV status not recorded). Some clones in this sample may be carry-over from other donors' samples. Each CDR3 is given with its conserved first and last residue. A D gene is named only where the DNA matches it firmly. Some rows mark clone size as missing; the rest say once, few, many or name a class of expanded clone.

abundance	v_gene	j_gene	d_gene	CDR3nt	CDR3aa
NA	TRBV15	TRBJ1-2	TRBD1	TGTGCCACCAGCAGAGGTACAGGGGCCAGAGGCTACACCTTC	CATSRGTGARGYTF
once	TRBV2	TRBJ1-4	NA	TGTGCCAGCAGGGAGTCGGGGGTACGGGAAAAACTGTTTTTT	CASRESGVREKLFF
NA	TRBV7-2	TRBJ2-2	TRBD1	TGTGCCAGCAGCAGCACAGGGGGCGGCACCGGGGAGCTGTTTTTT	CASSSTGGGTGELFF
few	TRBV7-9	TRBJ2-1	NA	TGTGCCAGCAGCTATAATATCTGGGGGGATGAGCAGTTCTTC	CASSYNIWGDEQFF
many	TRBV2	TRBJ2-5	NA	TGTGCCAGCCAAGGGACAAACCAAGAGACCCAGTACTTC	CASQGTNQETQYF
once	TRBV7-9	TRBJ1-1	NA	TGTGCCAGCAGCTTAGCGCGATCTCAGGGTACTTTCTTT	CASSLARSQGTFF
NA	TRBV5-1	TRBJ1-3	NA	TGCGCCAGCAGCTCGGACGGCCTCTCTGGAAACACCATATATTTT	CASSSDGLSGNTIYF
many	TRBV7-2	TRBJ2-3	TRBD2	TGTGCCAGCAGCCCCCGGGGGGGCACAGATACGCAGTATTTT	CASSPRGGTDTQYF
NA	TRBV30	TRBJ2-7	TRBD1	TGTGCCTGGAGTCCGCCGGACAGGTATTCCTACGAGCAGTACTTC	CAWSPPDRYSYEQYF
NA	TRBV11-2	TRBJ2-3	TRBD1	TGTGCCAGCAGCTACTGGGACAGGTCTAGCACAGATACGCAGTATTTT	CASSYWDRSSTDTQYF
many	TRBV7-9	TRBJ2-7	NA	TGTGCCAGCAGCCAAGAAGGGGATGTCTACGAGCAGTACTTC	CASSQEGDVYEQYF
NA	TRBV7-8	TRBJ2-1	NA	TGTGCCAGCAGCATAGAGGTTGTAGCGTACAATGAGCAGTTCTTC	CASSIEVVAYNEQFF
NA	TRBV9	TRBJ2-1	NA	TGTGCCAGCAGCGTCCTTTGGGAGGTCAGCTCCTACAATGAGCAGTTCTTC	CASSVLWEVSSYNEQFF
few	TRBV20-1	TRBJ2-1	NA	TGCAGTGGCAAAGTTGGGGGGCCGTACAATGAGCAGTTCTTC	CSGKVGGPYNEQFF
NA	TRBV5-1	TRBJ1-1	NA	TGCGCCAGCAGCTTGGCCTCGATGAACACTGAAGCTTTCTTT	CASSLASMNTEAFF
many	TRBV7-6	TRBJ2-7	NA	TGTGCCAGCAGCTTAGAACCTAGCCGCCGCTACGAGCAGTACTTC	CASSLEPSRRYEQYF
NA	TRBV20-1	TRBJ1-1	NA	TGCAGTGCTAGGGACCCGGGGGTCCCCCTTAAGGCTTTCTTT	CSARDPGVPLKAFF
NA	TRBV27	TRBJ2-7	TRBD1	TGTGCCAGCAGTATGGACAGGTCCATCATCTACGAGCAGTACTTC	CASSMDRSIIYEQYF
once	TRBV20-1	TRBJ2-7	NA	TGCAGTGCTAGACCCGGGACACGCTCCTACGAGCAGTACTTC	CSARPGTRSYEQYF
few	TRBV10-3	TRBJ2-1	NA	TGTGCCATCAGTGAGTCGCAGGGAACCTACAATGAGCAGTTCTTC	CAISESQGTYNEQFF
NA	TRBV4-1	TRBJ2-3	TRBD2	TGCGCCAGCAGCCAAGATCCCCCTAGCGGGGTTACAGATACGCAGTATTTT	CASSQDPPSGVTDTQYF
NA	TRBV4-1	TRBJ1-5	NA	TGCGCCAGCAGCCTTCGGGACGGTAATCAGCCCCAGCATTTT	CASSLRDGNQPQHF
few	TRBV19	TRBJ2-7	NA	TGTGCCAGTAGTATAGGAGGGGCAGACGAGCAGTACTTC	CASSIGGADEQYF
NA	TRBV7-9	TRBJ1-2	NA	TGTGCCAGCGGGTTGGGGTACTATGGCTACACCTTC	CASGLGYYGYTF
NA	TRBV28	TRBJ2-1	NA	TGTGCCAGCAGTCCTCTCCCGGGGACTGAACTAAATGAGCAGTTCTTC	CASSPLPGTELNEQFF
NA	TRBV20-1	TRBJ2-1	TRBD2	TGCAGTGCTAAGCGACTAGCGGGGGGAAATGAGCAGTTCTTC	CSAKRLAGGNEQFF
NA	TRBV6-5	TRBJ1-2	NA	TGTGCCAGCAGTTACTCCCCGACAGGCTTCGATGGCTACACCTTC	CASSYSPTGFDGYTF
NA	TRBV2	TRBJ1-5	NA	TGTGCCAGCAGTTGGACGGATAGCAATCAGCCCCAGCATTTT	CASSWTDSNQPQHF
NA	TRBV7-6	TRBJ2-7	NA	TGTGCCAGCAGCCCAGGGCGAGAGCCTGAGCAGTACTTC	CASSPGREPEQYF
NA	TRBV6-6	TRBJ2-7	NA	TGTGCCAGCACCGACCCAGGGGGGGCCTACTACGAGCAGTACTTC	CASTDPGGAYYEQYF
NA	TRBV11-2	TRBJ2-3	NA	TGTGCCAGCAGCAGCTGGGACTTACTCACAGATACGCAGTATTTT	CASSSWDLLTDTQYF
many	TRBV2	TRBJ1-5	NA	TGTGCCAGCAGAGGGGGTTTCACTCAGCCCCAGCATTTT	CASRGGFTQPQHF
many	TRBV7-2	TRBJ2-3	TRBD2	TGTGCCAGCAGCGCGCGACTAGCGGGGGCCCCAGGGGATACGCAGTATTTT	CASSARLAGAPGDTQYF
many	TRBV2	TRBJ1-1	NA	TGTGCCAGCGGGAGGGGGAAGACTGAAGCTTTCTTT	CASGRGKTEAFF
NA	TRBV5-5	TRBJ1-1	NA	TGTGCCAGCAGCTTGACCCAGGCTGGGAACACTGAAGCTTTCTTT	CASSLTQAGNTEAFF
NA	TRBV29-1	TRBJ2-1	NA	TGCAGCGTTGGGGGAGAATCGGGACATGGGGTAAATGAGCAGTTCTTC	CSVGGESGHGVNEQFF
NA	TRBV11-2	TRBJ2-5	TRBD1	TGTGCCAGCAGGTCTCCGGGACAGGGGACAGAGACCCAGTACTTC	CASRSPGQGTETQYF
few	TRBV28	TRBJ2-3	TRBD2	TGTGCCAGCAGCCTCCTAGGACTAGCGGGAGTCACAGATACGCAGTATTTT	CASSLLGLAGVTDTQYF
NA	TRBV27	TRBJ2-3	NA	TGTGCCAGCAGTTCCCATCCGGATACGCAGAATTTT	CASSSHPDTQNF
NA	TRBV19	TRBJ2-1	NA	TGTGCCAGTAGTATTGCCTTCCCTCCCACGGAGCAGTTCTTC	CASSIAFPPTEQFF
NA	TRBV27	TRBJ1-2	TRBD1	TGTGCCAGCAGTTTCCTCCCCGCTGGACAGGGACAGCGAGGCTACACCTTC	CASSFLPAGQGQRGYTF
NA	TRBV11-1	TRBJ2-2	NA	TGTGCCAGCACCTCGTGGGGGTGGTGGAGTGACACCGGGGAGCTGTTTTTT	CASTSWGWWSDTGELFF
NA	TRBV7-9	TRBJ1-4	TRBD1	TGTGCCAGCAGCTTAATGACAGGGGGATATGATAAACTGTTTTTT	CASSLMTGGYDKLFF
NA	TRBV19	TRBJ1-5	NA	TGTGCCAGTAAAACAGCGTCGGGGGACTATAGCAATCAGCCCCAGCATTTT	CASKTASGDYSNQPQHF
NA	TRBV7-8	TRBJ2-3	TRBD2	TGTGCCAGCAGCCCTGGGGCTAGCGGGAGCACAGATACGCAGTATTTT	CASSPGASGSTDTQYF
few	TRBV7-9	TRBJ2-1	TRBD2	TGTGCCAGCAGCTTTTTTGTCGGACTAGACAATGAGCAGTTCTTC	CASSFFVGLDNEQFF